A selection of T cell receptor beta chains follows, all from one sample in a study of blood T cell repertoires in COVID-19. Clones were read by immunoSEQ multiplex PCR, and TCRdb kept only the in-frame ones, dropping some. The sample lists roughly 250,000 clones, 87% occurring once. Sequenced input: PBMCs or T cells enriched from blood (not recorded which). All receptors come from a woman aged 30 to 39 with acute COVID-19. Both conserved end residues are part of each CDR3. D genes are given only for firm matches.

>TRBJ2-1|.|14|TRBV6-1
CASSERLAGNEQFF
TGTGCCAGCAGTGAAAGGCTAGCCGGCAATGAGCAGTTCTTC
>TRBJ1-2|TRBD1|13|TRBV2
CASSAGTGLGYTF
TGTGCCAGCAGTGCCGGGACAGGGTTAGGCTACACCTTC
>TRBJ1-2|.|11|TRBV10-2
CASTDSYGYTF
TGCGCCAGCACAGACAGTTATGGCTACACCTTC
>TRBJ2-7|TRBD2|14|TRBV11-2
CASSRSGGPYEQYF
TGTGCCAGCAGCCGAAGCGGGGGGCCGTACGAGCAGTACTTC
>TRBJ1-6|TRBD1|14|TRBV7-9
CASSFPGTGSPLHF
TGTGCCAGCAGCTTCCCCGGGACAGGCTCACCCCTCCACTTT
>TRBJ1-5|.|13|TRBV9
CASSVKSDQPQHF
TGTGCCAGCAGCGTAAAGTCGGATCAGCCCCAGCATTTT
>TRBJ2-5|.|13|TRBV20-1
CSASITRQGPQYF
TGCAGTGCTAGTATAACCCGCCAGGGGCCCCAGTACTTC
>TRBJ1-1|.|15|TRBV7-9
CASSFSATGNTEAFF
TGTGCCAGCAGCTTCTCGGCGACAGGGAACACTGAAGCTTTCTTT
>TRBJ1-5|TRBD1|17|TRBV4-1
CASSQDLRTGRNQPQHF
TGCGCCAGCAGCCAAGATCTCCGGACAGGGAGGAATCAGCCCCAGCATTTT
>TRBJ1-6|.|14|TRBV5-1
CASSLGWGTAPLHF
TGCGCCAGCAGCTTGGGATGGGGCACGGCACCCCTCCACTTT
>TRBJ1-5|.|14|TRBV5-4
CASSLGAGDQPQHF
TGTGCCAGCAGCTTGGGCGCAGGGGATCAGCCCCAGCATTTT
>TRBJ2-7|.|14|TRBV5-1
CASSPDSTSYEQYF
TGCGCCAGCAGCCCGGACTCCACATCCTACGAGCAGTACTTC